One and the same sample provided the 24 T cell receptor beta chains below, sequenced in a study of shared clonotypes between healthy human individuals. The repertoire was sequenced with immunoSEQ multiplex PCR; TCRdb's copy has only in-frame clones and lacks some. The sample shows 2 million to 2.5 million clones, 95% of them seen only once. The sample consisted of naive CD4+ T cells sorted from blood. Subset denoted: CD45RA+ positively selected. These receptors came from a man aged 18 to 30 in good health.

The J gene is TRBJ2-7, the V gene TRBV28; TRBD2 might be the D (5 bases). The V and J ends lost 10 bases and 4 bases respectively, with 11 bases between them. Germline values: CDR1 MDHEN, CDR2 SYDVKM. The CDR3 has 11 amino acids. The CDR3 sequence is CATRGEYEQYF. Here the CDR3 DNA reads TGTGCCACCCGGGGAGAATACGAGCAGTACTTC.

J is TRBJ1-1 and V is TRBV7-2, with D unclear. This CDR3 is 13 amino acids long. The germline gives CDR1 SGHTA, CDR2 FQGNSA. V was cut by 3 bases and J by 3 bases, with 8 bases left in between. The chain's CDR3 is CASSFEWDTEAFF. CDR3 bases: TGTGCCAGCAGCTTCGAATGGGACACTGAAGCTTTCTTT. Full variable domain (remainder filled in from reference TRBV7-2 and TRBJ1-1): GAGVSQSPSNKVTEKGKDVELRCDPISGHTALYWYRQSLGQGLEFLIYFQGNSAPDKSGLPSDRFSAERTGGSVSTLTIQRTQQEDSAVYLCASSFEWDTEAFFGQGTRLTVV.

The chain uses TRBV5-8 and TRBJ2-1; the D gene is possibly TRBD1 (6 bases). V was clipped by 4 bases and J by 3 bases, with 20 bases between them. Per germline, CDR1 SGHTS and CDR2 YDEGEE. The CDR3 runs to 17 residues. The CDR3 spells CASSRDNAAAVYNEQFF. CDR3 in DNA: TGTGCCAGCAGCAGGGACAATGCGGCAGCCGTCTACAATGAGCAGTTCTTC.

The chain couples TRBV6-5 to TRBJ2-7, with 10 bases that match TRBD1. Trimming at V came to 4 bases and at J to 5 bases, leaving 8 bases not matched to a gene. This CDR3 has 15 residues. Germline V gene lookup returns CDR1 MNHEY and CDR2 SVGAGI. CDR3 nucleotide sequence: TGTGCCAGCAGTTCTCCGGGACAGGGGTACCACGAGCAGTACTTC. Its protein is CASSSPGQGYHEQYF.

The chain is built from TRBV29-1 and TRBJ1-1; possibly TRBD1 for D (6 bases). This CDR3 has 11 amino acids. The germline V gene encodes CDR1 SQVTM and CDR2 ANQGSEA. The V end lost 4 bases, the J end lost 8 bases, and 11 bases lay between the germline ends. CDR3: CSVVRGAEAFF. The CDR3, as DNA: TGCAGCGTTGTGAGGGGGGCGGAAGCTTTCTTT.

As concerns this clone: The same CDR3 can be traced to other DNA sequences in this sample. The chain links TRBV9 to TRBJ1-1; possible D gene TRBD1, 5 bases. The V end lost 1 base, the J end lost 1 base, and 8 bases lay between the germline ends. The CDR3 covers 14 residues. Germline CDR1 reads SGDLS; CDR2 reads YYNGEE. The CDR3 DNA is TGTGCCAGCAGCGTAACGGGGGGGAACACTGAAGCTTTCTTT. Translated, it gives CASSVTGGNTEAFF.

Points on this clone: This sample includes further DNA sequences coding for the same CDR3. This sequence joins TRBV10-3 and TRBJ1-6; D is perhaps TRBD1 (5 bases). The length of the CDR3 is 13 residues. Between the trimmed V and J ends, which lost 3 bases and 7 bases, there was a span of 7 bases. Germline V CDR1 and CDR2: ENHRY, SYGVKD. CDR3 nucleotides: TGTGCCATCAGTGAACAGGAAAATTCACCCCTCCACTTT. This encodes CAISEQENSPLHF.

This chain uses TRBV5-1 with TRBJ1-3, with D tentatively TRBD1 (5 bases). Deletions cut 1 base from V and 3 bases from J, with 11 bases between. The CDR3 length is 15 residues. Germline V gene lookup returns CDR1 SGHRS and CDR2 YFSETQ. For the CDR3, the DNA is TGCGCCAGCAGCTTGCGGGGCAGGGATGGAAACACCATATATTTT. It translates to CASSLRGRDGNTIYF.

The chain employs TRBV7-6 and TRBJ2-5; 7 bases match TRBD1. The CDR3 is 15 residues long. The germline V gene encodes CDR1 SGHVS and CDR2 FNYEAQ. The V segment lost 1 base and the J segment 2 bases; nucleotides outside the gene matches: 4. CDR3 DNA sequence: TGTGCCAGCAGCTTAGTCGGGACAGCTCAAGAGACCCAGTACTTC. The encoded protein is CASSLVGTAQETQYF.

The V call is TRBV10-3, the J call TRBJ2-3; D is unresolved. Trimming took off 0 bases at V and 6 bases at J, with 10 bases between the two ends. The germline gives CDR1 ENHRY, CDR2 SYGVKD. This CDR3 is built from 14 residues. The CDR3 region has the DNA TGTGCCATCAGTGAGTCCTCCAGTGATGATACGCAGTATTTT. It yields the protein CAISESSSDDTQYF.

The gene calls are TRBV19 and TRBJ1-1, with D perhaps TRBD1 (6 bases). The V gene's germline CDR1 is LNHDA and CDR2 SQIVND (reference sequence). The V gene lost 2 bases and the J gene lost 6 bases, with 16 bases spanning the gap. The CDR3 totals 15 residues. CDR3 in DNA: TGTGCCAGTAGTATAATGGAGAGGGGGGCTTCTGAAGCTTTCTTT. It specifies CASSIMERGASEAFF.

The chain has TRBV7-9 and TRBJ1-2; TRBD1 might be the D (6 bases). Germline V CDR1 and CDR2: SEHNR, FQNEAQ (reference sequence). This CDR3 comprises 15 residues. V dropped 5 bases and J dropped 3 bases, with 16 bases sitting between them. CDR3 region: CASSASGGKHYGYTF. DNA for the CDR3: TGTGCCAGCAGCGCCAGCGGGGGCAAGCACTATGGCTACACCTTC.

In this sample, this clone turned up once. This chain uses TRBV7-2 with TRBJ1-2; D uncertain. The CDR3 is 14 amino acids. Trimming took 1 base from V and 2 from J, leaving 8 bases between them. Germline CDR1 reads SGHTA; CDR2 reads FQGNSA. CDR3 bases: TGTGCCAGCAGCTTAGAAGCTTTAAACTATGGCTACACCTTC. Its protein is CASSLEALNYGYTF.

This CDR3 reads CAWSVGNLAGALKETQYF. CDR3 DNA sequence: TGTGCCTGGAGTGTTGGTAATCTAGCGGGGGCTCTCAAAGAGACCCAGTACTTC. The V gene is TRBV30, the J gene TRBJ2-5, with 10 nucleotides matching TRBD2. CDR3 length: 18 residues. V shed 0 bases, J shed 3 bases, and the junction held 13 bases outside the gene matches. Germline V gene lookup returns CDR1 GTSNPN and CDR2 SVGIG (reference sequence).

The chain recombines TRBV7-8 with TRBJ2-1; D gene unclear. The germline V gene has CDR1 SGHVS and CDR2 FQNEAQ. V was pared by 1 base and J by 0 bases, with 7 bases between. CDR3 size: 15 residues. CDR3 sequence: CASSLEVGSYNEQFF. In DNA form, the CDR3 reads TGTGCCAGCAGCTTAGAGGTGGGCTCCTACAATGAGCAGTTCTTC. The full variable domain, with the rest looked up from reference TRBV7-8 and TRBJ2-1, is GAGVSQSPRYKVAKRGQDVALRCDPISGHVSLFWYQQALGQGPEFLTYFQNEAQLDKSGLPSDRFFAERPEGSVSTLKIQRTQQEDSAVYLCASSLEVGSYNEQFFGPGTRLTVL.

The DNA for the CDR3 is TGTGCCAGCAGCAGACTGGAGGGGAGGACAGATACGCAGTATTTT. Amino acid sequence: CASSRLEGRTDTQYF. The V and J genes are TRBV9 and TRBJ2-3; possible D gene TRBD2, 6 bases. V was shortened by 4 bases and J by 3 bases, with 15 bases between the two germline ends. The CDR3 contains 15 residues. Per germline, CDR1 SGDLS and CDR2 YYNGEE.

The chain has TRBV6-1 and TRBJ1-6; no clear D gene. This CDR3 is built from 17 residues. V lost 2 bases and J lost 0, with 11 bases in between. Germline V gives CDR1 MNHNS, CDR2 SASEGT. In nucleotides, the CDR3 is TGTGCCAGCAGTGAAATCCACCTGGGCTCCTATAATTCACCCCTCCACTTT. Residues: CASSEIHLGSYNSPLHF.

This clone appeared a single time. This rearrangement joins TRBV25-1 to TRBJ1-1; 7 nucleotides match TRBD1. The germline V gene encodes CDR1 MGHDK and CDR2 SYGVNS. This CDR3 has 13 amino acids. Here the CDR3 reads CACGRAGGTEAFF. CDR3 in DNA: TGTGCTTGCGGAAGGGCAGGGGGAACTGAAGCTTTCTTT.

The rearrangement joins TRBV5-1 to TRBJ2-2; no clear D. This CDR3 contains 13 residues. The germline V and J ends were trimmed by 4 bases and 6 bases, with 10 bases remaining between them. Looked up from germline, CDR1 is SGHRS and CDR2 is YFSETQ. CDR3 amino acids: CASSIRRAGELFF. CDR3 DNA: TGCGCCAGCAGCATACGCCGGGCCGGGGAGCTGTTTTTT.

This chain links TRBV7-2 with TRBJ1-5; a possible D gene is TRBD1 (5 bases). This CDR3 spans 14 amino acids. CDR1 and CDR2 (germline): SGHTA, FQGNSA. Trimming removed 1 base from V and 3 bases from J, with 7 bases in between. Here the CDR3 reads CASSLGQTNQPQHF. The CDR3 DNA reads TGTGCCAGCAGCTTAGGACAGACCAATCAGCCCCAGCATTTT. The full variable domain, its missing parts supplied by reference TRBV7-2 and TRBJ1-5, is GAGVSQSPSNKVTEKGKDVELRCDPISGHTALYWYRQSLGQGLEFLIYFQGNSAPDKSGLPSDRFSAERTGGSVSTLTIQRTQQEDSAVYLCASSLGQTNQPQHFGDGTRLSIL.

The rearrangement uses TRBV7-2 and TRBJ1-2; D unresolved. The CDR3 covers 14 residues. The germline CDR1 and CDR2 sequences are SGHTA and FQGNSA. V was shortened by 0 bases and J by 3 bases, with 8 bases between the two germline ends. CDR3 residues: CASSLAQQDYGYTF. CDR3 DNA: TGTGCCAGCAGCTTAGCGCAGCAAGACTATGGCTACACCTTC.

The chain joins TRBV5-1 to TRBJ2-5, with TRBD1 as a possible D gene (5 bases). CDR3 length: 14 residues. V was clipped by 0 bases and J by 5 bases, with 11 bases between them. Germline values: CDR1 SGHRS, CDR2 YFSETQ. The DNA for the CDR3 is TGCGCCAGCAGCTTGGTGGCAGGGCTGGAGACCCAGTACTTC. Its translation is CASSLVAGLETQYF.

This sequence joins TRBV18 and TRBJ1-1; 8 positions agree with TRBD1. V shed 6 bases, J shed 9 bases, and the junction held 9 bases outside the gene matches. Germline lookup yields CDR1 KGHSH and CDR2 LQKENI. The length of the CDR3 is 13 residues. As DNA, the CDR3 is TGTGCCAGCTCTCCCGGACAGGGCCTACAAGCTTTCTTT. Translated, it gives CASSPGQGLQAFF.

The V call is TRBV28, the J call TRBJ1-2, with D unresolved. V was trimmed by 6 bases and J by 4 bases, leaving 9 bases between them. Germline V gives CDR1 MDHEN, CDR2 SYDVKM. The CDR3 is 12 residues long. The CDR3 sequence is CASSLPPYGYTF. For the CDR3, the DNA is TGTGCCAGCAGCCTCCCTCCCTATGGCTACACCTTC.